The 20 T cell receptor beta chains below were found in one sample sequenced in a study of T cell responses to AZD1222 COVID-19 vaccine. Measured with immunoSEQ multiplex PCR; TCRdb has only the in-frame clones, and not every one. The sample yields some 180,000 clones, about nine tenths seen once. Sample: peripheral blood, taken on day 0 of AZD1222 vaccination. These receptors were collected from an adult in good health.

The gene calls are TRBV9 and TRBJ1-2; D ambiguous. This CDR3 region has 11 residues. V was pared by 0 bases and J by 9 bases, with 6 bases between. Germline V gene data show CDR1 as SGDLS and CDR2 as YYNGEE. In DNA form, the CDR3 reads TGTGCCAGCAGCGTAGGTGGCAGCTACACCTTC. This codes for CASSVGGSYTF.

V is TRBV6-1 and J is TRBJ1-2; possibly TRBD1 for D (5 bases). CDR1 is MNHNS, CDR2 SASEGT, per germline. This CDR3 contains 14 residues. V was clipped by 3 bases and J by 7 bases, with 15 bases between them. The CDR3 bases are TGTGCCAGCAGTGAGGTCAGGGTACGCGGTGGCTACACCTTC. Encoded protein: CASSEVRVRGGYTF.

The chain has TRBV7-3 and TRBJ2-1, with no clear D. V was cut by 2 bases and J by 5 bases, with 7 bases left in between. The CDR3 is 13 residues long. In germline, CDR1 is SGHTA, CDR2 FQGTGA. Here the CDR3 reads CASSLSRDNEQFF. DNA for the CDR3: TGTGCCAGCAGCTTATCTCGGGACAATGAGCAGTTCTTC.

This clone appeared a single time. The V gene is TRBV6-5, the J gene TRBJ1-5; a possible D gene is TRBD1 (5 bases). The CDR3 is 14 residues long. V was pared by 6 bases and J by 5 bases, with 14 bases between. Germline lookup yields CDR1 MNHEY and CDR2 SVGAGI. For the CDR3, the DNA is TGTGCCAGCAGCCCGGGGGGAGGGGATCAGCCCCAGCATTTT. Protein product: CASSPGGGDQPQHF.

The genes are TRBV2 and TRBJ2-2, with D perhaps matching TRBD2 (5 bases). This CDR3 contains 15 residues. The V and J ends lost 6 bases and 2 bases respectively, with 13 bases between them. The V gene's germline CDR1 is SNHLY and CDR2 FYNNEI. The CDR3 DNA reads as TGTGCCAGCAGCTCCTCTAGCCTAAACACCGGGGAGCTGTTTTTT. Translating gives CASSSSSLNTGELFF. Looking up the rest from reference TRBV2 and TRBJ2-2 gives the full variable domain: EPEVTQTPSHQVTQMGQEVILRCVPISNHLYFYWYRQILGQKVEFLVSFYNNEISEKSEIFDDQFSVERPDGSNFTLKIRSTKLEDSAMYFCASSSSSLNTGELFFGEGSRLTVL.

This rearrangement joins TRBV19 to TRBJ1-5; TRBD1 might be the D (5 bases). With 5 bases removed from V and 0 bases from J, the gap between germline ends came to 14 bases. CDR3 size: 16 residues. The germline gives CDR1 LNHDA, CDR2 SQIVND (reference sequence). CDR3 sequence: CASSPGLSYSNQPQHF. The DNA for the CDR3 is TGTGCCAGTAGTCCGGGACTCTCTTATAGCAATCAGCCCCAGCATTTT.

V usage is TRBV18 and J usage is TRBJ1-4, with D possibly being TRBD1 (5 bases). Trimming shortened V by 4 bases and J by 0 bases, and 15 bases separated the two germline ends. Looked up from germline, CDR1 is KGHSH and CDR2 is LQKENI. The CDR3 totals 17 residues. CDR3 region: CASSRSQGSATNEKLFF. The DNA for the CDR3 is TGTGCCAGCTCACGGTCGCAGGGCTCCGCAACTAATGAAAAACTGTTTTTT.

This sequence joins TRBV7-2 and TRBJ1-1; D uncertain. Germline V gene sequence: CDR1 SGHTA, CDR2 FQGNSA. The V and J ends lost 3 bases and 3 bases respectively, with 8 bases between them. The CDR3 has 13 amino acids. The CDR3 protein is CASSLARYTEAFF. CDR3 bases: TGTGCCAGCAGCTTGGCACGGTACACTGAAGCTTTCTTT.

The rearrangement joins TRBV6-5 to TRBJ2-3, with D possibly called TRBD1 or TRBD2 (6 bases each). In germline, CDR1 is MNHEY, CDR2 SVGAGI. CDR3 length: 16 amino acids. The germline V and J ends were trimmed by 0 bases and 1 base, with 11 bases remaining between them. CDR3 in DNA: TGTGCCAGCAGTTACTCGACCGGGGGCCGCACAGATACGCAGTATTTT. Its translation: CASSYSTGGRTDTQYF.

The genes are TRBV28 and TRBJ1-4; TRBD1 agrees at 8 bases. This CDR3 is built from 15 residues. The trim removed 7 bases at V and 7 bases at J, leaving 11 bases unmatched. CDR1 and CDR2 from the germline V gene are MDHEN and SYDVKM. CDR3: CASNLNDRGSEKLFF. DNA for the CDR3: TGTGCCAGCAACCTTAACGACAGGGGTAGTGAAAAACTGTTTTTT.

The rearrangement uses TRBV6-6 and TRBJ1-5, with a tentative D call TRBD1 (5 bases). With 0 bases removed from V and 11 bases from J, the gap between germline ends came to 11 bases. Germline CDR1 MNHNY, CDR2 SVGAGI (reference sequence). The CDR3 totals 13 residues. CDR3 region: CASSYSGGEAQHF. DNA of the CDR3: TGTGCCAGCAGTTACTCGGGGGGAGAGGCCCAGCATTTT.

J is TRBJ2-6 and V is TRBV2; 11 bases match TRBD1. V lost 6 bases, J lost 3 bases, and 7 bases stayed unmatched. CDR1 is SNHLY and CDR2 is FYNNEI in the germline V gene. CDR3 length equals 17 residues. CDR3 amino acids: CASRPGQGVLGANVLTF. In DNA form, the CDR3 reads TGTGCCAGCAGACCGGGACAGGGGGTCCTTGGGGCCAACGTCCTGACTTTC.

This chain connects TRBV2 to TRBJ1-6, with D possibly TRBD1 on 5 matching bases. The germline V gene encodes CDR1 SNHLY and CDR2 FYNNEI. The V and J ends lost 8 bases and 8 bases respectively, with 16 bases between them. The CDR3 is 14 residues long. CDR3: CASAPELGDSPLHF. The CDR3 DNA follows: TGTGCCAGCGCCCCAGAGCTGGGGGATTCACCCCTCCACTTT. The full variable domain, its missing parts supplied by reference TRBV2 and TRBJ1-6, is EPEVTQTPSHQVTQMGQEVILRCVPISNHLYFYWYRQILGQKVEFLVSFYNNEISEKSEIFDDQFSVERPDGSNFTLKIRSTKLEDSAMYFCASAPELGDSPLHFGNGTRLTVT.

The V call is TRBV3-1 (or the pseudogene TRBV3-2), the J call TRBJ2-7; 7 nucleotides line up with TRBD2. The CDR3 contains 14 residues. The ends lost 4 bases at V and 5 bases at J; junction bases unmatched: 8. CDR1 LGHDT and CDR2 YNNKEL come from the germline V gene (reference sequence). The CDR3 DNA reads TGTGCCAGCAGCCTCTCCGGGGGGTCCCACGAGCAGTACTTC. Its translation: CASSLSGGSHEQYF.

The chain employs TRBV7-9 and TRBJ2-7; possibly TRBD1 for D (6 bases). There are 14 residues in the CDR3. Deletions cut 6 bases from V and 3 bases from J, with 15 bases between. Germline values: CDR1 SEHNR, CDR2 FQNEAQ (reference sequence). The CDR3: CASSPTGLHYEQYF. The CDR3 DNA is TGTGCCAGCAGTCCTACAGGGCTTCACTACGAGCAGTACTTC.

The CDR3 protein is CASSAQTGDGEKLFF. CDR3 coding DNA: TGTGCCAGCAGCGCCCAGACAGGAGATGGTGAAAAACTGTTTTTT. V and J are TRBV5-4 and TRBJ1-4, with D maybe TRBD1 (6 bases). This CDR3 contains 15 residues. In germline, CDR1 is SGHNT, CDR2 YYREEE (reference sequence). The V gene lost 4 bases and the J gene lost 7 bases, with 17 bases spanning the gap.

This chain joins TRBV7-9 and TRBJ2-7, with D tentatively TRBD2 (5 bases). Germline CDR1 reads SEHNR; CDR2 reads FQNEAQ (reference sequence). The CDR3 is made up of 15 amino acids. Trimming took 2 bases from V and 3 from J, leaving 14 bases between them. DNA for the CDR3: TGTGCCAGCAGCTTATCTTCGGGAACTATCTACGAGCAGTACTTC. Its translation: CASSLSSGTIYEQYF. Full variable domain (missing parts from reference TRBV7-9 and TRBJ2-7): DTGVSQNPRHKITKRGQNVTFRCDPISEHNRLYWYRQTLGQGPEFLTYFQNEAQLEKSRLLSDRFSAERPKGSFSTLEIQRTEQGDSAMYLCASSLSSGTIYEQYFGPGTRLTVT.

This clone was picked up one time. V gene TRBV10-3 combines with J gene TRBJ2-2; D gene ambiguous. Germline V gene lookup returns CDR1 ENHRY and CDR2 SYGVKD. V was shortened by 4 bases and J by 7 bases, with 7 bases between the two germline ends. This CDR3 has 12 amino acids. The CDR3 here is CAISGSYGELFF. The CDR3 DNA sequence: TGTGCCATCAGTGGTTCGTACGGGGAGCTGTTTTTT.

The chain uses TRBV27 and TRBJ1-2; D is perhaps TRBD1 (5 bases). This CDR3 is built from 13 residues. Germline values: CDR1 MNHEY, CDR2 SMNVEV (reference sequence). Trimming cost V 7 bases and J 5 bases, with 14 bases left between them. CDR3 coding DNA: TGTGCCAGCACTCCGGAGGGGAGGTATGGCTACACCTTC. It translates to CASTPEGRYGYTF.

The chain couples TRBV6-2 or TRBV6-3 to TRBJ1-4; D perhaps matches TRBD1 (5 bases). The ends were cut back, 5 bases at V and 0 bases at J, with 16 bases in the middle. Germline CDR1 is MNHEY and CDR2 is SVGEGT. CDR3 length: 17 residues. The DNA for the CDR3 is TGTGCCAGCAGTCCCCGGGGCCGATTCTCAACTAATGAAAAACTGTTTTTT. As protein: CASSPRGRFSTNEKLFF.